A single sample gave rise to the 16 T cell receptor beta chains below, sequenced in a study of cytomegalovirus exposure and HLA in healthy donors. PCR used 60 Vbeta primers and 13 Jbeta primers. Clones were read by immunoSEQ multiplex PCR, and TCRdb kept only the in-frame ones, dropping some. The data hold 170,000 or so clones, with roughly four fifths observed a single time. Sequencing was performed on PBMCs. The receptors stem from a male donor in good health and CMV-seronegative.

This clone came up a few times. The rearrangement links TRBV5-1 to TRBJ2-5; TRBD1 matches at 11 bases. The J call may be faulty, since TRBJ2-7 better matches the DNA end. This CDR3 spans 14 amino acids. Germline CDR1 reads SGHRS; CDR2 reads YFSETQ. CDR3 in DNA: TGCGCCAGCAGCTGGGGACAGGGGGCCTACGAGCAGTACTTC. This encodes CASSWGQGAYEQYF.

The chain links TRBV19 to TRBJ2-1; D gene ambiguous. CDR1 LNHDA and CDR2 SQIVND come from the germline V gene (reference sequence). V lost 3 bases, J lost 7 bases, and 10 bases lay in between. This CDR3 contains 13 residues. The chain's CDR3 is CASSILIRNEQFF. The CDR3 coding sequence is TGTGCCAGTAGTATCTTAATCAGGAATGAGCAGTTCTTC.

V usage is TRBV30 and J usage is TRBJ1-3, with 10 positions matching TRBD1. From germline, CDR1 is GTSNPN and CDR2 SVGIG (reference sequence). This CDR3 contains 17 residues. J gave up 2 bases and V 2 bases, and 9 bases lay outside the gene matches. The CDR3 loop is CAWSRTDGTGAGNTIYF. The CDR3 DNA reads as TGTGCCTGGAGTCGTACGGACGGGACAGGGGCTGGAAACACCATATATTTT.

V and J are TRBV14 and TRBJ2-6, with 11 bases fitting TRBD1. Trimming took 4 bases from V and 2 from J; bases not matched to a gene: 4. Germline V gives CDR1 SGHDN, CDR2 FVKESK. The CDR3 extends over 17 amino acids. CDR3 DNA sequence: TGTGCCAGCAGCCCCGGGACAGGGGGTACTGGGGCCAACGTCCTGACTTTC. Protein: CASSPGTGGTGANVLTF.

The V and J genes are TRBV16 and TRBJ1-3; D uncertain. With 1 base removed from V and 4 bases from J, the gap between germline ends came to 11 bases. CDR1 and CDR2 from the germline V gene are KGHSY and FQNENV. The CDR3 covers 15 residues. CDR3 nucleotide sequence: TGTGCCAGCAGCCAATTTGAGGGAAGCGGAAACACCATATATTTT. Its protein product is CASSQFEGSGNTIYF.

V gene TRBV7-6 combines with J gene TRBJ2-5; D not resolved. In germline, CDR1 is SGHVS, CDR2 FNYEAQ. The CDR3 sequence is 12 residues long. V lost 3 bases and J 2 bases, leaving 4 bases between the germline ends. The CDR3 spells CASSFPQETQYF. The CDR3 coding sequence is TGTGCCAGCAGCTTCCCTCAAGAGACCCAGTACTTC.

The chain uses TRBV10-3 and TRBJ1-4, with D tentatively TRBD1 (5 bases). V was trimmed by 6 bases and J by 8 bases, leaving 16 bases between them. Germline CDR1 is ENHRY and CDR2 is SYGVKD. The CDR3 is 14 amino acids. CDR3 sequence: CAISLDGGREKLFF. In nucleotides, the CDR3 is TGTGCCATCAGCCTCGACGGGGGAAGGGAAAAACTGTTTTTT.

This clone was counted only a few times. This chain uses TRBV19 with TRBJ2-5; 9 bases are shared with TRBD1. This CDR3 region has 16 residues. Per the germline V gene, CDR1 is LNHDA and CDR2 is SQIVND (reference sequence). Trimming at V came to 5 bases and at J to 4 bases, leaving 11 bases not matched to a gene. The CDR3 coding sequence is TGTGCCAGTAGTCTCACCCCGGGACAGGGCTTAGAGACCCAGTACTTC. It is translated as CASSLTPGQGLETQYF.

The chain is built from TRBV11-2 and TRBJ2-1, with D possibly TRBD2 on 7 matching bases. This CDR3 is built from 18 residues. Trimming removed 6 bases at V and 4 bases at J, with 25 bases between. CDR1 is SGHAT, CDR2 FQNNGV, per germline. CDR3 coding DNA: TGTGCCAGCAGTTGGACCCTAGATGTCCGGGGGGCTTACAATGAGCAGTTCTTC. Protein: CASSWTLDVRGAYNEQFF.

This chain links TRBV7-2 with TRBJ1-3; D remains ambiguous. Trimming took off 1 base at V and 0 bases at J, with 4 bases between the two ends. The CDR3 has 14 residues. From germline, CDR1 is SGHTA and CDR2 FQGNSA. This chain's CDR3 is CASSLDISGNTIYF. CDR3 coding DNA: TGTGCCAGCAGCTTAGATATCTCTGGAAACACCATATATTTT. The variable domain in full, completed from reference TRBV7-2 and TRBJ1-3, reads GAGVSQSPSNKVTEKGKDVELRCDPISGHTALYWYRQSLGQGLEFLIYFQGNSAPDKSGLPSDRFSAERTGGSVSTLTIQRTQQEDSAVYLCASSLDISGNTIYFGEGSWLTVV.

V gene TRBV19 combines with J gene TRBJ2-7, with a tentative D call TRBD1 (5 bases). V shed 8 bases and J shed 3 bases, with 20 bases lying between them. The CDR3 sequence is 15 residues long. Germline V gene data show CDR1 as LNHDA and CDR2 as SQIVND (reference sequence). CDR3 amino acids: CASGAGQGFLYEQYF. DNA of the CDR3: TGTGCCAGTGGGGCTGGACAAGGGTTCCTCTACGAGCAGTACTTC.

This sequence joins TRBV12-5 and TRBJ2-3; 8 nucleotides line up with TRBD2. CDR1 and CDR2 from the germline V gene are LGHNT and FRNRAP. The CDR3 totals 14 residues. The ends lost 8 bases at V and 0 bases at J; junction bases unmatched: 4. In nucleotides, the CDR3 is TGTGCTAGTTGTAGCGGGACTAGCACAGATACGCAGTATTTT. Its protein product is CASCSGTSTDTQYF. The full variable domain, with the rest looked up from reference TRBV12-5 and TRBJ2-3, is DARVTQTPRHKVTEMGQEVTMRCQPILGHNTVFWYRQTMMQGLELLAYFRNRAPLDDSGMPKDRFSAEMPDATLATLKIQPSEPRDSAVYFCASCSGTSTDTQYFGPGTRLTVL.

This sequence joins TRBV30 and TRBJ2-3; maybe TRBD1 (5 bases). Germline V gene data show CDR1 as GTSNPN and CDR2 as SVGIG (reference sequence). Trimming removed 3 bases at V and 0 bases at J, with 13 bases between. The CDR3 consists of 15 residues. DNA for the CDR3: TGTGCCTGGAGCGGACACGCTACTAGCACAGATACGCAGTATTTT. Translating it yields CAWSGHATSTDTQYF.

This clone appeared once. The J gene is TRBJ1-5, the V gene TRBV30; perhaps TRBD1 as D (5 bases). Germline V gene data show CDR1 as GTSNPN and CDR2 as SVGIG (reference sequence). The CDR3 loop spans 13 amino acids. Between the trimmed V and J ends, which lost 4 bases and 11 bases, there was a span of 18 bases. The CDR3: CAWKGAGGWAQHF. The DNA for the CDR3 is TGTGCCTGGAAAGGGGCGGGGGGGTGGGCCCAGCATTTT.

As for this clone: This specimen includes other DNA sequences encoding the same CDR3. This chain connects TRBV6-5 to TRBJ1-5; TRBD1 matches at 7 bases. The CDR3 length is 14 residues. V gave up 5 bases and J gave up 4 bases; unmatched junction bases: 5. The germline gives CDR1 MNHEY, CDR2 SVGAGI. The CDR3 nucleotides read TGTGCCAGCAGTCCGGGACAGCTGAATCAGCCCCAGCATTTT. It yields the protein CASSPGQLNQPQHF.

The rearrangement links TRBV5-1 to TRBJ2-5; TRBD1 agrees at 8 bases. V lost 4 bases and J lost 3; bases outside the gene matches: 11. This CDR3 has 16 amino acids. Germline CDR1 reads SGHRS; CDR2 reads YFSETQ. The CDR3 sequence: CASSPGRDRREETQYF. CDR3 DNA: TGCGCCAGCAGCCCTGGACGGGACAGGAGAGAAGAGACCCAGTACTTC.